This TCR beta chain was retrieved from a study of blood T cell repertoires in COVID-19. At the level of the study: T cells, B-cell-depleted T cells, or PBMCs supplied cDNA or gDNA.

TCRdb's table, derived via immunoSEQ multiplex PCR, lists solely in-frame clones and lacks some. This table holds 180,000 or so clones, roughly 86% found once. CDR1 and CDR2 (germline): SNHLY, FYNNEI. The CDR3 contains 13 residues. With V trimmed by 6 bases and J by 7 bases, 2 bases remained unmatched. The chain joins TRBV2 to TRBJ1-6; 8 bases are a match to TRBD1. The source of this sequence is a young man with acute or convalescent COVID-19. Sequenced material: peripheral blood. CDR3 in DNA: TGTGCCAGCAGGACAGGGGCGAATTCACCCCTCCACTTT. Amino acids: CASRTGANSPLHF.